Shown below are 15 T cell receptor beta chains from a single sample sequenced in a study of cytomegalovirus exposure and HLA in healthy donors. 60 Vbeta and 13 Jbeta primers were used in PCR. Assay used: immunoSEQ multiplex PCR; TCRdb lists only in-frame clones, some missing. The sample lists roughly 83,000 clones; roughly 75% were seen once. Sequencing was performed on PBMCs. These receptors were collected from a man aged 55 to 70 in good health and CMV-seronegative.

The chain has TRBV11-2 and TRBJ1-3; no clear D. Germline values: CDR1 SGHAT, CDR2 FQNNGV. CDR3 size: 14 residues. V lost 4 bases and J 3 bases, leaving 10 bases between the germline ends. CDR3 nucleotide sequence: TGTGCCAGCAGCTCCTCGAAACTTGGAAACACCATATATTTT. This sequence encodes CASSSSKLGNTIYF.

V and J are TRBV9 and TRBJ2-1, with TRBD2 matching over 13 bases. The CDR3 is 16 amino acids. Germline CDR1 is SGDLS and CDR2 is YYNGEE. The V gene end was trimmed by 0 bases and the J gene end by 12 bases; junction bases not matched to a gene: 9. In DNA form, the CDR3 reads TGTGCCAGCAGCGTAGACCCCTCGACTAGCGGGGGGCGGCAGTTCTTC. It specifies CASSVDPSTSGGRQFF.

In its sample, this clone was seen once. The chain recombines TRBV30 with TRBJ1-5; 7 nucleotides align to TRBD1. This CDR3 comprises 13 residues. The germline V gene encodes CDR1 GTSNPN and CDR2 SVGIG (reference sequence). The ends lost 5 bases at V and 7 bases at J; junction bases unmatched: 8. For the CDR3, the DNA is TGTGCCTGGGCAGGGGGACAGTCGCAGCCCCAGCATTTT. It is translated as CAWAGGQSQPQHF. The complete variable domain, with remaining parts taken from reference TRBV30 and TRBJ1-5, reads SQTIHQWPATLVQPVGSPLSLECTVEGTSNPNLYWYRQAAGRGLQLLFYSVGIGQISSEVPQNLSASRPQDRQFILSSKKLLLSDSGFYLCAWAGGQSQPQHFGDGTRLSIL.

J is TRBJ1-3 and V is TRBV10-3; TRBD1 is a possible D gene (5 bases). Trimming cost V 3 bases and J 1 base, with 10 bases left between them. The CDR3 consists of 15 residues. Germline-derived CDR1 and CDR2 are ENHRY and SYGVKD. The CDR3 DNA sequence: TGTGCCATCAGTGAAGGGGCCCAGTCTGGAAACACCATATATTTT. It codes for CAISEGAQSGNTIYF.

This clone appeared a single time. The chain employs TRBV2 and TRBJ2-5; 7 bases agree with TRBD2. Per germline, CDR1 SNHLY and CDR2 FYNNEI. Unmatched junction bases numbered 7, after V lost 5 bases and J lost 7 bases. CDR3 length: 13 amino acids. The DNA of the CDR3 is TGTGCCAGCAGTCCCGGTCCGGGGGGGACCCAGTACTTC. Its protein is CASSPGPGGTQYF.

The gene calls are TRBV2 and TRBJ1-6; D not certain. CDR1 is SNHLY, CDR2 FYNNEI, per germline. Trimming pared 4 bases from V and 7 bases from J, leaving 14 bases between. The CDR3 consists of 15 residues. The CDR3 loop reads CASSGGSLRNSPLHF. The CDR3 nucleotides read TGTGCCAGCAGTGGAGGCAGCTTGAGGAATTCACCCCTCCACTTT.

The genes are TRBV5-1 and TRBJ2-3; D perhaps matches TRBD2 (5 bases). The CDR3 spans 11 residues. Germline CDR1 reads SGHRS; CDR2 reads YFSETQ. V lost 4 bases and J lost 6, with 6 bases in between. The CDR3 region is CASSERDTQYF. DNA of the CDR3: TGCGCCAGCAGCGAGCGGGATACGCAGTATTTT.

The chain uses TRBV6-6 and TRBJ2-1, with 10 positions matching TRBD2. V was clipped by 6 bases and J by 3 bases; unmatched bases: 8. This CDR3 is 16 amino acids long. CDR1 MNHNY and CDR2 SVGAGI come from the germline V gene (reference sequence). CDR3 loop: CASRTNERGGYNEQFF. CDR3 in DNA: TGTGCCAGCAGAACCAACGAGCGGGGGGGCTACAATGAGCAGTTCTTC.

This sequence joins TRBV5-1 and TRBJ2-1; 9 bases are shared with TRBD1. CDR1 and CDR2 from the germline V gene are SGHRS and YFSETQ. V lost 0 bases, J lost 5 bases, and 3 bases stayed unmatched. The length of the CDR3 is 15 residues. The CDR3 reads CASSLEGQGNNEQFF. CDR3 bases: TGCGCCAGCAGCTTGGAGGGACAGGGTAACAATGAGCAGTTCTTC.

The chain uses TRBV6-1 and TRBJ1-1; the match to TRBD1 covers 8 bases. Looked up from germline, CDR1 is MNHNS and CDR2 is SASEGT. V gave up 6 bases and J gave up 4 bases; unmatched junction bases: 4. The CDR3 consists of 13 residues. The chain's CDR3 is CASSPQGGTEAFF. CDR3 nucleotides: TGTGCCAGCAGCCCACAGGGGGGCACTGAAGCTTTCTTT.

The V and J genes are TRBV10-2 and TRBJ2-1; 7 nucleotides match TRBD2. Germline V gene data show CDR1 as WSHSY and CDR2 as SAAADI. With 7 bases clipped from V and 2 bases from J, the junction kept 5 bases outside the gene matches. The CDR3 contains 14 residues. CDR3 nucleotide sequence: TGCGCCAGCACAGGTAGCGGGCCCTACAATGAGCAGTTCTTC. It specifies CASTGSGPYNEQFF.

This clone was observed a single time. The chain couples TRBV30 to TRBJ2-2, with TRBD2 identical over 14 bases. The junction had 5 bases not matched to a gene; V was cut back by 2 bases and J by 6 bases. The CDR3 length is 16 residues. CDR1 is GTSNPN and CDR2 is SVGIG in the germline V gene (reference sequence). DNA for the CDR3: TGTGCCTGGAGTCTCCGACTAGCGGGGGGGCCCGGGGAGCTGTTTTTT. Translated: CAWSLRLAGGPGELFF.

This clone has more than one count but fewer than ten. CDR3 region: CASSYPAGSKDEQFF. The CDR3 DNA is TGTGCCAGCAGTTACCCGGCGGGTAGTAAGGATGAGCAGTTCTTC. The chain joins TRBV6-5 to TRBJ2-1; D may be TRBD2 (5 bases). Germline V gives CDR1 MNHEY, CDR2 SVGAGI. The CDR3 covers 15 residues. Deletions cut 2 bases from V and 8 bases from J, with 16 bases between.

Only one count was recorded for this clone. The V call is TRBV6-5, the J call TRBJ2-7; 9 bases match TRBD1. Trimming at V came to 7 bases and at J to 5 bases, leaving 6 bases not matched to a gene. This CDR3 region has 13 residues. CDR1 MNHEY and CDR2 SVGAGI come from the germline V gene. The CDR3 loop is CASKGQGTHEQYF. The CDR3 DNA reads TGTGCCAGCAAAGGACAGGGGACCCACGAGCAGTACTTC.

Only a few counts were recorded for this clone. The CDR3 sequence: CASSHGGLNQPQHF. The CDR3, as DNA: TGTGCCAGCAGCCACGGGGGACTCAATCAGCCCCAGCATTTT. The V call is TRBV7-9, the J call TRBJ1-5, with TRBD1 as a possible D gene (5 bases). The V end was cut by 5 bases, the J end by 3 bases, with 11 bases between. Germline CDR1 reads SEHNR; CDR2 reads FQNEAQ (reference sequence). This CDR3 contains 14 residues. Full variable domain (outside the CDR3, taken from reference TRBV7-9 and TRBJ1-5): DTGVSQNPRHKITKRGQNVTFRCDPISEHNRLYWYRQTLGQGPEFLTYFQNEAQLEKSRLLSDRFSAERPKGSFSTLEIQRTEQGDSAMYLCASSHGGLNQPQHFGDGTRLSIL.